Here is one T cell receptor beta chain with its context. The J segment lost 4 bases and the V segment lost 5 bases, leaving 5 bases of the junction unmatched. The V gene's germline CDR1 is LNHNV and CDR2 YYDKDF (reference sequence). The CDR3 covers 16 residues. TCRdb analysed the 5' RACE reads with MiXCR anew, one entry per CDR3 protein. The sample carries 50,000 or so distinct CDR3 sequences, roughly 7.6% recorded once. This sample was included in a study of spatial heterogeneity in lung cancer. Indicated time point: sample taken at primary tumor resection. The study sequenced unsorted whole RNA from tumor, nontumor lung or frozen PBMC.

The receptor's source is a female donor with early-stage non-small cell lung cancer. V usage is TRBV15 and J usage is TRBJ2-3, with 14 bases that match TRBD2. The sequences come from PBMCs, collected at surgery. The CDR3 loop is CATSYRLAGGSDTQYF. The CDR3 DNA sequence: TGTGCCACCAGCTACCGACTAGCGGGGGGGTCAGATACGCAGTATTTT.